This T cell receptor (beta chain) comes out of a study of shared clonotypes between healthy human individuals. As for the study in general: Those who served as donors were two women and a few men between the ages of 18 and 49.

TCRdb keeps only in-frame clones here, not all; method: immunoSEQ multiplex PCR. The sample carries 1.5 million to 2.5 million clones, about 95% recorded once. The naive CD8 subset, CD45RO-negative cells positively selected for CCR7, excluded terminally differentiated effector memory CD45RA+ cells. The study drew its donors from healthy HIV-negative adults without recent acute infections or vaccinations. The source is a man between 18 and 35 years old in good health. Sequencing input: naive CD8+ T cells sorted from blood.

The CDR3 DNA reads as TGTGCCAGCAGTTTATTCGAATCGGGGAACATTCAGTACTTC. Translation: CASSLFESGNIQYF. The V gene is TRBV27, the J gene TRBJ2-4; possibly TRBD2 for D (5 bases). V gave up 1 base and J gave up 7 bases, with 11 bases separating them. Germline values: CDR1 MNHEY, CDR2 SMNVEV (reference sequence). The CDR3 spans 14 residues.